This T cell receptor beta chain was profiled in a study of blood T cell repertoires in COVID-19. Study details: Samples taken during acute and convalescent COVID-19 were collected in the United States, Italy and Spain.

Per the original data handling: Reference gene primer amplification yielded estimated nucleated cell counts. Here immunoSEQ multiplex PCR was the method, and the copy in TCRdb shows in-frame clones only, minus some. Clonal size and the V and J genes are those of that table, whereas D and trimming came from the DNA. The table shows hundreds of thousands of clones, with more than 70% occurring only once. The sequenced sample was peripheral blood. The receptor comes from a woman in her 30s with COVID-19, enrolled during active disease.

DNA of the CDR3: TGTGCCTGGAGCGGACAGGGGGCACCGAGTTATAATTCACCCCTCCACTTT. Translated, it gives CAWSGQGAPSYNSPLHF. The chain uses TRBV30 and TRBJ1-6; 11 bases line up with TRBD1. Germline values: CDR1 GTSNPN, CDR2 SVGIG (reference sequence). This CDR3 comprises 17 residues. J lost 4 bases, V lost 3 bases, and 8 bases had no gene match.